A single T cell receptor beta chain is shown here with its context. The protocol was immunoSEQ multiplex PCR, while the TCRdb copy is restricted to in-frame clones and leaves out a portion. The data show roughly 200,000 clones, around 83% seen once. These data originate in a study of blood T cell repertoires in COVID-19. As for the study in general: Material from acute and convalescent COVID-19 was sourced from the United States, Italy and Spain. Nucleic acid was either cDNA or gDNA, and it came from T cells, B-cell-depleted T cells, or PBMCs.

Assignments of participants to cohorts depended upon their own reported clinical history. Exposed volunteers were people who met a COVID-19 case within 2 weeks before study entry. The sequenced sample consisted of PBMCs or T cells enriched from blood (not recorded which). This TCR derives from a woman under 40 who had been exposed to COVID-19.

CDR3 in amino acids: CASSPPGFYEQYF. CDR3 sequence (DNA): TGTGCCAGCAGTCCCCCCGGGTTCTACGAGCAGTACTTC. The genes are TRBV12-3 or TRBV12-4 and TRBJ2-7; D not certain. The CDR3 sequence is 13 residues long. Trimming left V 5 bases short and J 3 bases short, with 11 bases between.